This TCR beta chain emerged from a study of Graves' ophthalmopathy and Graves' hyperthyroidism. In the study overall: There was a collection of peripheral blood at initial diagnosis, before any treatment. Study-level findings and limits: With a specificity of 72.22% and a sensitivity of just under 71%, the model predicted ophthalmopathy progression.

To note about this clonotype: The antigen remains unidentified.

Using RNA transcripts, the TCR beta CDR3 regions were amplified. Scientists carried out first-round RT-PCR using HTBI primers and then a second-round multiplex PCR. TCRdb re-derived calls from the multiplex PCR reads in MiXCR, one entry per CDR3 protein. The sample has about 740,000 distinct CDR3 sequences; 40% are singletons. Exclusion covered patients with other autoimmune diseases or uncontrolled infections (as well as pregnancy or lactation). Clinical symptoms, serum thyroxine, TRAb, thyroid ultrasound and orbital computed tomography formed the basis of diagnosis. V lost 6 bases and J lost 2, with 9 bases in between. CDR1 SQVTM and CDR2 ANQGSEA come from the germline V gene. The CDR3 is 12 residues long.

The chain combines TRBV29-1 with TRBJ2-3; D is unclear. The sequence came from an adult man with Graves' ophthalmopathy. The sequenced sample consisted of peripheral blood. The CDR3 DNA sequence: TGCAGCGTCCAAGGAGACACAGATACGCAGTATTTT. Its protein product is CSVQGDTDTQYF.